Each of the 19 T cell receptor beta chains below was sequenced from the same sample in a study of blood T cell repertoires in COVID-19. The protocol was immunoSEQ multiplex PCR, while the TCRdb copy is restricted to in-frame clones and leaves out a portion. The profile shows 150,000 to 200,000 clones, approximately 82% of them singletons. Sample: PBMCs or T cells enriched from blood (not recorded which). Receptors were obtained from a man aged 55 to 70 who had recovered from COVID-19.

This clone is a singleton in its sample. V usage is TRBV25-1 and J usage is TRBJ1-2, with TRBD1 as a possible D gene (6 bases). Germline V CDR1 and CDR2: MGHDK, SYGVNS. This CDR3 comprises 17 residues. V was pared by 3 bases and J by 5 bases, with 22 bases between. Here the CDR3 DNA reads TGTGCCAGCAGTGACAGGCAGGGGTCCCTGAAATCTTATGGCTACACCTTC. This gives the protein CASSDRQGSLKSYGYTF.

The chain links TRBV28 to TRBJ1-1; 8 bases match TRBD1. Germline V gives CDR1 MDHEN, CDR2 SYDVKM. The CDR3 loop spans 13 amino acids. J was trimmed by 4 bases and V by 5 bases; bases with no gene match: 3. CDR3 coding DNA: TGTGCCAGCAGTACGGGACAGGTCACTGAAGCTTTCTTT. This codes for CASSTGQVTEAFF.

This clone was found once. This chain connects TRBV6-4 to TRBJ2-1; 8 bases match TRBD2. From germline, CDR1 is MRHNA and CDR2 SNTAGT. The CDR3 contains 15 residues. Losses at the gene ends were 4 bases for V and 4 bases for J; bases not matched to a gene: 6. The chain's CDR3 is CASSVEAGEYNEQFF. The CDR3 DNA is TGTGCCAGCAGTGTCGAAGCGGGGGAGTACAATGAGCAGTTCTTC.

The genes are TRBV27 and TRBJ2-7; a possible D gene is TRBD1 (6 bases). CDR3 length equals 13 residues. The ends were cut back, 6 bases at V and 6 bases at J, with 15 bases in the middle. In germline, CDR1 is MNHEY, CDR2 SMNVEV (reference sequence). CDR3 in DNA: TGTGCCAGCAGAACCTGGGACATCGTCGAGCAGTACTTC. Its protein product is CASRTWDIVEQYF.

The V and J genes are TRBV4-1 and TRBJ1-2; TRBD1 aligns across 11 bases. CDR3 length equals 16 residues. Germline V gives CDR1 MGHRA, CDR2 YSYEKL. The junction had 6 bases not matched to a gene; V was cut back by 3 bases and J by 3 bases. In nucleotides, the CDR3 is TGCGCCAGCAGCCAGAGGACAGGGGGCGGCCACTATGGCTACACCTTC. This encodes CASSQRTGGGHYGYTF.

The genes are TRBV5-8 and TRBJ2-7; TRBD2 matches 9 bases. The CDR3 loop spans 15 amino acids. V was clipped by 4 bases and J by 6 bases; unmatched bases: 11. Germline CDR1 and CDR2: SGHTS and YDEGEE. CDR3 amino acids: CASSPLREGRFEQYF. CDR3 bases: TGTGCCAGCAGCCCTTTGCGGGAGGGTAGGTTCGAGCAGTACTTC.

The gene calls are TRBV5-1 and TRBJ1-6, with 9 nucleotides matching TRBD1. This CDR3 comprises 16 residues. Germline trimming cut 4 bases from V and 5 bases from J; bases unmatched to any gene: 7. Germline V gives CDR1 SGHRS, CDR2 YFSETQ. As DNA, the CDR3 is TGCGCCAGCAGCCAACTCGACAGGGGGAATAATTCACCCCTCCACTTT. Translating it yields CASSQLDRGNNSPLHF.

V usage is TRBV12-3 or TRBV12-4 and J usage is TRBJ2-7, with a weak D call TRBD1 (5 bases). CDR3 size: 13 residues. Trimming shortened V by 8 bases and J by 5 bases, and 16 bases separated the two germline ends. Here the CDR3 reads CASCLRALHEQYF. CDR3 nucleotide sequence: TGTGCCAGCTGCCTCAGGGCCCTCCACGAGCAGTACTTC.

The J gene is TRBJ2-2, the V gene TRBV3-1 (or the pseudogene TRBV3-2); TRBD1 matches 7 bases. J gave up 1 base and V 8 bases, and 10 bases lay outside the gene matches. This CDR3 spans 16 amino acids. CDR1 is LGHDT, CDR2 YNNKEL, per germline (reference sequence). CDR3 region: CASEPLQGRNTGELFF. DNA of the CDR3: TGTGCCAGCGAACCTCTACAGGGGCGGAACACCGGGGAGCTGTTTTTT.

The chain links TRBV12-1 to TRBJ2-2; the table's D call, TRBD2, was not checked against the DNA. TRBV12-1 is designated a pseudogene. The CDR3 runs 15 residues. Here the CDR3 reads CASSFWTSGTGELFF. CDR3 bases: TGTGCCAGCAGCTTTTGGACTAGCGGGACCGGGGAGTTGTTTTTT.

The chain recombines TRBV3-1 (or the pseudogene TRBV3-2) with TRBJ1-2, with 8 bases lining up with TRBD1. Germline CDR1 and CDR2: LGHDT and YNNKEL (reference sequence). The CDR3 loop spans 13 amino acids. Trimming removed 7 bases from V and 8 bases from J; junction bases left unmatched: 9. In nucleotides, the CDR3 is TGTGCCAGCACCCCCCAGGGGGCTGGCGGCTACACCTTC. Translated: CASTPQGAGGYTF.

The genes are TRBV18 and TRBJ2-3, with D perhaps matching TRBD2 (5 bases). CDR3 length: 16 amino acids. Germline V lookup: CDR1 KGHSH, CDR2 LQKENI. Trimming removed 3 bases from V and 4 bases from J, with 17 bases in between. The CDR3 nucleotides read TGTGCCAGCTCACCCCTGGTGCCCCGGGGAGCAGATACGCAGTATTTT. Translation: CASSPLVPRGADTQYF.

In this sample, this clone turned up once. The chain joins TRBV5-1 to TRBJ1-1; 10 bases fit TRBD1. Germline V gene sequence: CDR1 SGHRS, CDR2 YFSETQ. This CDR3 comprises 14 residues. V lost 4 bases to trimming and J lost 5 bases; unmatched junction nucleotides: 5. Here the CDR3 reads CASSVRTGGTEAFF. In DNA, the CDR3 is TGCGCCAGCAGCGTTAGGACAGGGGGGACTGAAGCTTTCTTT.

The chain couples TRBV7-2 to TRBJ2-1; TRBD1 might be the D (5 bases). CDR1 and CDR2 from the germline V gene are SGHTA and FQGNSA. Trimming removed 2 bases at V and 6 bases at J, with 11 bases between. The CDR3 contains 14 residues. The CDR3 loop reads CASSLNSRVNEQFF. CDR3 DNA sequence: TGTGCCAGCAGCTTAAATAGCAGGGTCAATGAGCAGTTCTTC.

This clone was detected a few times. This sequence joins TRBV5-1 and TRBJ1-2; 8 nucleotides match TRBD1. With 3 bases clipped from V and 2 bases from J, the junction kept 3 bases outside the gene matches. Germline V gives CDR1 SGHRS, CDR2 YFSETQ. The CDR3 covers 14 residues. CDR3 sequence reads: CASSSRTGNYGYTF. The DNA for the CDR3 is TGCGCCAGCAGCTCACGGACAGGGAACTATGGCTACACCTTC.

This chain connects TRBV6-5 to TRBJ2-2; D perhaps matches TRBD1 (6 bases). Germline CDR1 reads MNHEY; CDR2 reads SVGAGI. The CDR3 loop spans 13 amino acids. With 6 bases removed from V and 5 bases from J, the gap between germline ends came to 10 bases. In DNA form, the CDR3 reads TGTGCCAGCAGCTACGGGACAACCGGGGAGCTGTTTTTT. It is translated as CASSYGTTGELFF.

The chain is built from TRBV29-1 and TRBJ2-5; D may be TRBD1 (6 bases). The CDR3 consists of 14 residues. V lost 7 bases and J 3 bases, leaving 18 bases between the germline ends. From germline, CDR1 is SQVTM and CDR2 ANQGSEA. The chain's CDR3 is CSATRGQRKETQYF. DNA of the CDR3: TGCAGCGCTACGCGCGGACAGCGGAAAGAGACCCAGTACTTC.

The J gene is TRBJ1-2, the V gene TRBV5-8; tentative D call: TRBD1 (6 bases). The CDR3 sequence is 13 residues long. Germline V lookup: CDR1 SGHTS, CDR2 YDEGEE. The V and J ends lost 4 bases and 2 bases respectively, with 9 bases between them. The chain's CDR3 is CASSPRGNYGYTF. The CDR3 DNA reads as TGTGCCAGCAGCCCCAGGGGCAACTATGGCTACACCTTC.

CDR3: CSATQETALHF. Written as DNA, the CDR3 is TGCAGTGCTACCCAGGAAACTGCCTTGCATTTT. The chain employs TRBV20-1 and TRBJ1-5; D unclear. Trimming took off 4 bases at V and 15 bases at J, with 16 bases between the two ends. This CDR3 region has 11 residues. Germline V gives CDR1 DFQATT, CDR2 SNEGSKA (reference sequence).